These T cell receptor beta chains were read from a single sample in a study of blood T cell repertoires in COVID-19. Generated by immunoSEQ multiplex PCR, the TCRdb table keeps only in-frame clones and is missing some. Among 85,000 to 120,000 clones, roughly 85% were seen once, and the ten largest hold around 2%. The material sequenced was peripheral blood. These receptor sequences come from a man between 45 and 60 years old with active COVID-19. CDR3s include the opening cysteine and the closing phenylalanine or tryptophan. Fields, in order: clone size, D gene, V gene, J gene, CDR3 length, CDR3 protein, CDR3 DNA. D genes are given only for firm matches. The size of a clone is reported for some rows only, either as once, few or many, or as a class for expanded clones.

size: few
D: TRBD1
V: TRBV7-9
J: TRBJ2-2
length: 16
CDR3: CASSTGTGSSTGELFF
DNA: TGTGCCAGCAGCACCGGGACAGGGTCGAGCACCGGGGAGCTGTTTTTT

size: -
D: -
V: TRBV7-2
J: TRBJ1-2
length: 14
CDR3: CASSFYRDPLGYTF
DNA: TGTGCCAGCAGCTTTTACAGGGACCCTTTGGGCTACACCTTC

size: few
D: -
V: TRBV3-1/TRBV3-2
J: TRBJ2-7
length: 17
CDR3: CASSQMHRDSIFYEQYF
DNA: TGTGCCAGCAGCCAGATGCACCGGGACTCAATTTTTTACGAGCAGTACTTC

size: -
D: -
V: TRBV18
J: TRBJ1-5
length: 16
CDR3: CASSPPVSESNQPQHF
DNA: TGTGCCAGCTCACCACCGGTGAGCGAGAGCAATCAGCCCCAGCATTTT

size: -
D: TRBD2
V: TRBV5-1
J: TRBJ2-5
length: 18
CDR3: CASSLRLAGAIYQETQYF
DNA: TGCGCCAGCAGCTTGCGACTAGCGGGGGCGATTTACCAAGAGACCCAGTACTTC

size: -
D: -
V: TRBV2
J: TRBJ1-2
length: 13
CDR3: CASSEISGGGYTF
DNA: TGTGCCAGCAGTGAAATTTCGGGGGGCGGCTACACCTTC

size: -
D: -
V: TRBV6-6
J: TRBJ1-2
length: 15
CDR3: CASSIRGGVGGGYTF
DNA: TGTGCCAGCAGTATCCGGGGTGGGGTCGGAGGTGGCTACACCTTC

size: -
D: -
V: TRBV5-6
J: TRBJ1-2
length: 13
CDR3: CASSPTGPYGYTF
DNA: TGTGCCAGCAGCCCTACAGGGCCTTATGGCTACACCTTC

size: few
D: -
V: TRBV30
J: TRBJ1-2
length: 11
CDR3: CAWERNYGYTF
DNA: TGTGCCTGGGAGAGAAACTATGGCTACACCTTC

size: -
D: -
V: TRBV29-1
J: TRBJ1-1
length: 14
CDR3: CSVYRQGPSAEAFF
DNA: TGCAGCGTGTATAGGCAGGGGCCCTCCGCTGAAGCTTTCTTT

size: -
D: TRBD1
V: TRBV2
J: TRBJ1-3
length: 17
CDR3: CASSEIGPQGAGNTIYF
DNA: TGTGCCAGCAGTGAAATTGGTCCTCAGGGGGCTGGAAACACCATATATTTT

size: -
D: -
V: TRBV19
J: TRBJ2-1
length: 14
CDR3: CASTPGQSYNEQFF
DNA: TGTGCCAGTACTCCCGGACAGTCCTACAATGAGCAGTTCTTC

size: few
D: -
V: TRBV6-5
J: TRBJ1-1
length: 14
CDR3: CASSYDRKNTEAFF
DNA: TGTGCCAGCAGTTACGACAGGAAGAACACTGAAGCTTTCTTT

size: -
D: -
V: TRBV2
J: TRBJ1-1
length: 13
CDR3: CASRAWEDAEAFF
DNA: TGTGCCAGCAGAGCGTGGGAGGACGCTGAAGCTTTCTTT

size: -
D: TRBD1
V: TRBV6-5
J: TRBJ2-7
length: 14
CDR3: CASSYSRGGDEQYF
DNA: TGTGCCAGCAGTTACTCGAGAGGGGGCGACGAGCAGTACTTC

size: -
D: -
V: TRBV27
J: TRBJ1-5
length: 14
CDR3: CASREIPGNQPQHF
DNA: TGTGCCAGCAGGGAGATCCCGGGCAATCAGCCCCAGCATTTT

size: few
D: -
V: TRBV30
J: TRBJ1-2
length: 11
CDR3: CAWSARSSYTF
DNA: TGTGCCTGGAGTGCCAGGTCCAGCTACACCTTC

size: -
D: TRBD2
V: TRBV3-1/TRBV3-2
J: TRBJ2-2
length: 16
CDR3: CASSQVSGGGTGELFF
DNA: TGTGCCAGCAGCCAAGTTAGCGGGGGAGGGACCGGGGAGCTGTTTTTT

size: -
D: TRBD1
V: TRBV29-1
J: TRBJ1-5
length: 13
CDR3: CSVQGAGNQPQHF
DNA: TGCAGCGTTCAGGGGGCTGGCAATCAGCCCCAGCATTTT

size: -
D: -
V: TRBV18
J: TRBJ1-1
length: 14
CDR3: CASSPGSGNTEAFF
DNA: TGTGCCAGCTCACCAGGTTCAGGGAACACTGAAGCTTTCTTT

size: -
D: TRBD1
V: TRBV6-5
J: TRBJ1-3
length: 14
CDR3: CASSRGQGGNTIYF
DNA: TGTGCCAGCAGCCGGGGACAGGGGGGAAACACCATATATTTT

size: -
D: -
V: TRBV11-2
J: TRBJ2-2
length: 15
CDR3: CASSFNRDGTGELFF
DNA: TGTGCCAGCAGCTTCAACAGGGATGGAACCGGGGAGCTGTTTTTT

size: -
D: TRBD2
V: TRBV5-4
J: TRBJ2-7
length: 14
CDR3: CASSLRGGSGEQYF
DNA: TGTGCCAGCAGCTTACGGGGGGGCTCGGGAGAGCAGTACTTC

size: -
D: -
V: TRBV30
J: TRBJ2-1
length: 12
CDR3: CAWSVAGNEQFF
DNA: TGTGCCTGGAGTGTCGCGGGAAATGAGCAGTTCTTC

size: once
D: -
V: TRBV4-2
J: TRBJ2-7
length: 14
CDR3: CASSQAQEFYEQYF
DNA: TGTGCCAGCAGCCAAGCACAGGAATTCTACGAGCAGTACTTC

size: once
D: TRBD1
V: TRBV11-2
J: TRBJ2-7
length: 17
CDR3: CASREGRGLKRNYEQYF
DNA: TGTGCCAGCAGGGAGGGCAGGGGGCTCAAAAGAAATTACGAGCAGTACTTC

size: -
D: TRBD1
V: TRBV29-1
J: TRBJ1-2
length: 11
CDR3: CSTTGGNGYTF
DNA: TGCAGCACCACAGGGGGAAATGGCTACACCTTC

size: -
D: -
V: TRBV7-2
J: TRBJ2-7
length: 14
CDR3: CASSPMRGSYEQYF
DNA: TGTGCCAGCAGCCCAATGCGGGGTTCCTACGAGCAGTACTTC

size: -
D: TRBD1
V: TRBV5-4
J: TRBJ2-3
length: 14
CDR3: CASSVTDRADTQYF
DNA: TGTGCCAGCAGCGTGACGGACAGGGCTGATACGCAGTATTTT

size: many
D: TRBD1
V: TRBV13
J: TRBJ2-7
length: 13
CDR3: CASSSPDRGEQYF
DNA: TGTGCCAGCAGCTCACCTGACAGGGGCGAGCAGTACTTC

size: -
D: TRBD2
V: TRBV6-5
J: TRBJ2-5
length: 16
CDR3: CASSYMPGGSQETQYF
DNA: TGTGCCAGCAGTTACATGCCGGGAGGCAGCCAAGAGACCCAGTACTTC

size: -
D: TRBD1
V: TRBV5-1
J: TRBJ1-2
length: 16
CDR3: CASSLGEVTGVDGYTF
DNA: TGCGCCAGCAGCTTGGGCGAGGTTACAGGGGTAGACGGCTACACCTTC

size: -
D: -
V: TRBV5-1
J: TRBJ2-1
length: 16
CDR3: CASSLGGLSSYNEQFF
DNA: TGCGCCAGCAGCTTGGGAGGGCTGAGCTCCTACAATGAGCAGTTCTTC

size: -
D: -
V: TRBV5-6
J: TRBJ2-7
length: 13
CDR3: CASISLGLNEQYF
DNA: TGTGCCAGCATCTCCCTGGGACTGAACGAGCAGTACTTC

size: -
D: -
V: TRBV10-1
J: TRBJ2-5
length: 11
CDR3: CASGCQETQYF
DNA: TGCGCCAGCGGCTGCCAAGAGACCCAGTACTTC

size: once
D: -
V: TRBV2
J: TRBJ1-5
length: 17
CDR3: CASSEAWGVDSNQPQHF
DNA: TGTGCCAGCAGTGAAGCTTGGGGGGTCGATAGCAATCAGCCCCAGCATTTT

size: -
D: -
V: TRBV5-1
J: TRBJ2-3
length: 12
CDR3: CASSPDSDTQYF
DNA: TGCGCCAGCAGCCCAGACAGCGATACGCAGTATTTT

size: -
D: TRBD2
V: TRBV4-1
J: TRBJ2-7
length: 16
CDR3: CASSHGAGGRYDGQYF
DNA: TGCGCCAGCAGCCACGGAGCGGGAGGGAGGTACGACGGGCAGTACTTC

size: -
D: -
V: TRBV30
J: TRBJ1-6
length: 16
CDR3: CAWSPLDSYSGSPLHF
DNA: TGTGCCTGGAGTCCATTGGACTCCTACTCTGGCTCACCCCTCCACTTT

size: -
D: TRBD2
V: TRBV4-1
J: TRBJ2-1
length: 16
CDR3: CASSQGERGAYNEQFF
DNA: TGCGCCAGCAGCCAAGGTGAGCGGGGGGCCTACAATGAGCAGTTCTTC

size: -
D: -
V: TRBV12-3/TRBV12-4
J: TRBJ1-2
length: 12
CDR3: CASSTGLHGYTF
DNA: TGTGCCAGCAGTACAGGGTTACATGGCTACACCTTC

size: -
D: -
V: TRBV3-1/TRBV3-2
J: TRBJ1-1
length: 13
CDR3: CASRGTPNTEAFF
DNA: TGTGCCAGCAGAGGGACACCGAACACTGAAGCTTTCTTT

size: -
D: -
V: TRBV5-5
J: TRBJ1-2
length: 12
CDR3: CASSLDTYGYTF
DNA: TGTGCCAGCAGCTTGGACACCTATGGCTACACCTTC

size: -
D: TRBD1
V: TRBV5-1
J: TRBJ2-2
length: 16
CDR3: CASSLERQGLTGELFF
DNA: TGCGCCAGCAGCTTGGAAAGACAGGGGCTCACCGGGGAGCTGTTTTTT

size: -
D: TRBD2
V: TRBV3-1/TRBV3-2
J: TRBJ2-4
length: 15
CDR3: CASSPSGAYKNIQYF
DNA: TGTGCCAGCAGCCCTAGCGGGGCCTACAAAAACATTCAGTACTTC

size: -
D: TRBD1
V: TRBV2
J: TRBJ1-1
length: 14
CDR3: CASNLRDRGGGAFF
DNA: TGTGCCAGCAACCTCCGGGACAGGGGCGGCGGAGCTTTCTTT

size: -
D: -
V: TRBV3-1/TRBV3-2
J: TRBJ2-3
length: 14
CDR3: CASSQDFPRDTQYF
DNA: TGTGCCAGCAGCCAGGACTTCCCCAGGGATACGCAGTATTTT

size: -
D: -
V: TRBV5-6
J: TRBJ1-2
length: 13
CDR3: CASSLSGSDGYTF
DNA: TGTGCCAGCAGCTTGTCGGGGTCTGATGGCTACACCTTC

size: -
D: -
V: TRBV11-2
J: TRBJ1-1
length: 16
CDR3: CASSRALLTGNTEAFF
DNA: TGTGCCAGCAGCCGTGCTCTTTTGACGGGGAACACTGAAGCTTTCTTT

size: -
D: -
V: TRBV20-1
J: TRBJ2-5
length: 10
CDR3: CSALQETQYF
DNA: TGCAGTGCCCTGCAAGAGACCCAGTACTTC

size: -
D: -
V: TRBV29-1
J: TRBJ1-2
length: 13
CDR3: CSVEVWEGGGYTF
DNA: TGCAGCGTTGAAGTTTGGGAGGGTGGGGGCTACACCTTC

size: -
D: -
V: TRBV29-1
J: TRBJ1-2
length: 14
CDR3: CSVGAQGRAYGYTF
DNA: TGCAGCGTCGGGGCCCAGGGGAGGGCCTATGGCTACACCTTC

size: -
D: -
V: TRBV4-1
J: TRBJ1-1
length: 17
CDR3: CASRRLTGGGMNTEAFF
DNA: TGCGCCAGCAGGAGGCTGACGGGGGGCGGCATGAACACTGAAGCTTTCTTT

size: -
D: -
V: TRBV14
J: TRBJ1-1
length: 13
CDR3: CASSRGGNTEAFF
DNA: TGTGCCAGCAGCCGGGGGGGTAACACTGAAGCTTTCTTT

size: -
D: -
V: TRBV6-5
J: TRBJ2-2
length: 13
CDR3: CASSSIDNGELFF
DNA: TGTGCCAGCAGTTCCATCGACAACGGGGAGCTGTTTTTT

size: -
D: TRBD1
V: TRBV5-1
J: TRBJ1-2
length: 14
CDR3: CASSHGQGAGGYTF
DNA: TGCGCCAGCAGCCATGGACAGGGGGCGGGAGGCTACACCTTC

size: -
D: TRBD1
V: TRBV27
J: TRBJ1-1
length: 16
CDR3: CASLGGTGGQDTEAFF
DNA: TGTGCCAGTCTGGGAGGGACAGGGGGCCAGGACACTGAAGCTTTCTTT